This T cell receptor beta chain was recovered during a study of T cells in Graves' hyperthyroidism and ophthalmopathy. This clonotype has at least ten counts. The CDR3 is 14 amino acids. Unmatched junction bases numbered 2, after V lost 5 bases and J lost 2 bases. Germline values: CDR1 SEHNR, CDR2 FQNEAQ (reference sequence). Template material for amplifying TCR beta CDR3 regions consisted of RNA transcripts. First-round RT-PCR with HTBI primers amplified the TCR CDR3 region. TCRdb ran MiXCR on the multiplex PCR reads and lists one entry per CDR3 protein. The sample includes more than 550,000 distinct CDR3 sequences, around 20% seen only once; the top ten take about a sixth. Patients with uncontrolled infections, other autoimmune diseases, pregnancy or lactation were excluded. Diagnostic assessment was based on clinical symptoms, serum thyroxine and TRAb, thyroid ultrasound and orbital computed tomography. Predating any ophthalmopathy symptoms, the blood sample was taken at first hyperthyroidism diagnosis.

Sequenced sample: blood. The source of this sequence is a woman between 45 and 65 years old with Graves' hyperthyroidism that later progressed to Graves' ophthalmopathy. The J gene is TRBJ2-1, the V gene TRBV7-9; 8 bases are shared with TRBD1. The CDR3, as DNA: TGTGCCAGCAGCGGGGACAGGCCCTACAATGAGCAGTTCTTC. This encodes CASSGDRPYNEQFF.